This T cell receptor beta chain appears in the sequencing data of a study of shared clonotypes between healthy human individuals. This clone was recorded only once. The antigen remains unidentified. Per the germline V gene, CDR1 is KGHSH and CDR2 is LQKENI. The CDR3 runs 19 residues. Trimming stripped 3 bases from V and 1 base from J, with 24 bases between. Within Nashville, Tennessee resided all donors, each a Caucasian adult. CD4+ cells were split into CD45RA+ naive and CD45RA-negative memory subsets. Sequencing was performed with immunoSEQ multiplex PCR; in TCRdb, only in-frame clones are kept and a portion is missing. Among approximately 2.1 million clones listed, approximately 95% were seen once. Broader study findings: Some naive CD4 clonotypes, roughly 5%, turned up in common across a handful of donors. Sampling covered nothing but blood. Tissue TCR repertoires likely differ from those found in blood.

V is TRBV18 and J is TRBJ1-1; tentatively, D is TRBD1 (5 bases). The TCR comes from a man aged 18 to 30 in good health. Some clones in this sample may be carry-over from other donors' samples. Sequencing used naive CD4+ T cells from PBMCs. The sample's subset: CD45RA+ positively selected. The CDR3 DNA reads TGTGCCAGCTCACCCGCCGGGACTAGTGTCCCGTATGAGAACACTGAAGCTTTCTTT. Translation: CASSPAGTSVPYENTEAFF.